Below, 31 T cell receptor beta chains from the same sample are listed, as sequenced in a study of sequential checkpoint blockade in melanoma. The treatment here: randomized to nivolumab then ipilimumab (arm A) or the reverse (arm B). Some clones are missing from TCRdb's copy, which holds only in-frame ones; the method was immunoSEQ multiplex PCR. This table has under 7,000 clones, more than 45% appearing once. The material was CD8+ T cells sorted from blood (inferred from file names), obtained from a patient given nivolumab and ipilimumab in sequence. The receptors were gathered from a human donor with melanoma.

Judged by abundance, this clone is medium-sized. The chain is built from TRBV25-1 and TRBJ2-2; D ambiguous. V was cut by 1 base and J by 6 bases, with 6 bases left in between. There are 13 residues in the CDR3. Germline V gives CDR1 MGHDK, CDR2 SYGVNS. Here the CDR3 reads CASSESSAGELFF. CDR3 nucleotide sequence: TGTGCCAGCAGTGAATCTTCAGCCGGGGAGCTGTTTTTT.

The chain has TRBV6-1 and TRBJ1-1; 8 bases agree with TRBD1. V gave up 1 base and J gave up 6 bases; unmatched junction bases: 4. The CDR3 length is 14 residues. Germline V gene lookup returns CDR1 MNHNS and CDR2 SASEGT. The CDR3 region is CASSEDRGYPEAFF. CDR3 sequence (DNA): TGTGCCAGCAGTGAAGACAGGGGGTACCCTGAAGCTTTCTTT.

The chain uses TRBV4-3 and TRBJ2-7; D is uncertain. CDR3 length: 14 amino acids. Trimming shortened V by 4 bases and J by 1 base, and 11 bases separated the two germline ends. From germline, CDR1 is LGHNA and CDR2 YSLEER. CDR3 region: CASSPRQGSYEQYF. The DNA for the CDR3 is TGCGCCAGCAGCCCGAGACAAGGTTCCTACGAGCAGTACTTC.

The chain joins TRBV4-2 to TRBJ2-5; a possible D gene is TRBD1 (6 bases). The CDR3 has 13 residues. The germline V gene has CDR1 LGHNA and CDR2 YNFKEQ. V was clipped by 4 bases and J by 9 bases, with 15 bases between them. Here the CDR3 DNA reads TGTGCCAGCAGCCCTCGACAGGTCGGGGCCCAGTACTTC. It codes for CASSPRQVGAQYF.

In this sample, this clone turned up once. This sequence joins TRBV7-9 and TRBJ2-2; 9 bases align to TRBD2. V was clipped by 7 bases and J by 5 bases; unmatched bases: 14. Germline V gene sequence: CDR1 SEHNR, CDR2 FQNEAQ (reference sequence). The CDR3 spans 17 residues. CDR3 sequence reads: CASISSTAGGRTGELFF. The CDR3 DNA reads TGTGCCAGCATCTCTTCGACGGCGGGAGGGAGGACCGGGGAGCTGTTTTTT.

The chain has TRBV19 and TRBJ2-7; D unresolved. This CDR3 is built from 13 residues. V was cut by 1 base and J by 6 bases, with 10 bases left in between. Germline assignment: CDR1 LNHDA and CDR2 SQIVND (reference sequence). The CDR3 bases are TGTGCCAGTAGTATAGTGTTCCCCGGCGAGCAGTACTTC. This sequence encodes CASSIVFPGEQYF. Full variable domain (missing parts from reference TRBV19 and TRBJ2-7): DGGITQSPKYLFRKEGQNVTLSCEQNLNHDAMYWYRQDPGQGLRLIYYSQIVNDFQKGDIAEGYSVSREKKESFPLTVTSAQKNPTAFYLCASSIVFPGEQYFGPGTRLTVT.

This clone is classed as medium-sized. V gene TRBV6-1 combines with J gene TRBJ2-2, with 8 bases aligning to TRBD2. The CDR3 covers 16 residues. Trimming took 3 bases from V and 5 from J; bases not matched to a gene: 8. The germline V gene has CDR1 MNHNS and CDR2 SASEGT. The CDR3 reads CASSDTRREVTGELFF. The CDR3 DNA is TGTGCCAGCAGTGATACTAGGCGGGAGGTTACCGGGGAGCTGTTTTTT.

The sample holds a few counts of this clone. This probably arose from a read error, given a far larger clone one base away. The same CDR3 is also encoded by other DNA sequences in this sample. The genes are TRBV7-9 and TRBJ1-2, with D tentatively TRBD1 (6 bases). Germline CDR1 is SEHNR and CDR2 is FQNEAQ (reference sequence). V was cut by 5 bases and J by 2 bases, with 15 bases left in between. This CDR3 is built from 15 residues. The CDR3 loop is CASSQDVTGNYGYTF. In DNA form, the CDR3 reads TGTGCCAGCAGCCAAGACGTAACAGGGAACTATGGCTACACCTTC. The full variable domain, with the rest looked up from reference TRBV7-9 and TRBJ1-2, is DTGVSQNPRHKITKRGQNVTFRCDPISEHNRLYWYRQTLGQGPEFLTYFQNEAQLEKSRLLSDRFSAERPKGSFSTLEIQRTEQGDSAMYLCASSQDVTGNYGYTFGSGTRLTVV.

The J gene is TRBJ2-7, the V gene TRBV2; D perhaps matches TRBD2 (6 bases). Between the trimmed V and J ends, which lost 6 bases and 4 bases, there was a span of 7 bases. Per the germline V gene, CDR1 is SNHLY and CDR2 is FYNNEI. The CDR3 consists of 11 residues. CDR3 protein: CASSREYEQYF. CDR3 nucleotide sequence: TGTGCCAGCAGCCGGGAGTACGAGCAGTACTTC.

This clone showed up just a few times. The genes are TRBV19 and TRBJ2-5, with 7 bases matching TRBD2. The tail of the sequence fits TRBJ2-7 better, so the J call may be wrong. Germline lookup yields CDR1 LNHDA and CDR2 SQIVND (reference sequence). The CDR3 is 15 amino acids. CDR3 nucleotides: TGTGCCAGTAGCGGGCGGGGGAGGAGCTCCTACGAGCAGTACTTC. Protein product: CASSGRGRSSYEQYF.

This clone was detected once. The chain has TRBV4-1 and TRBJ1-1; 9 bases fit TRBD1. The CDR3 is made up of 16 amino acids. CDR1 is MGHRA, CDR2 YSYEKL, per germline. V lost 1 base, J lost 5 bases, and 8 bases stayed unmatched. The CDR3: CASSQVPPGTGTEAFF. CDR3 in DNA: TGCGCCAGCAGCCAAGTGCCCCCCGGGACAGGGACTGAAGCTTTCTTT.

The sample holds a few counts of this clone. This chain joins TRBV10-3 and TRBJ1-2; D gene uncertain. The CDR3 spans 12 residues. Germline V gives CDR1 ENHRY, CDR2 SYGVKD. Deletions cut 7 bases from V and 8 bases from J, with 14 bases between. The DNA of the CDR3 is TGTGCCATCAACATCACAGCCCGGGGCTACACCTTC. It codes for CAINITARGYTF.

Only one count was recorded for this clone. The chain carries TRBV11-2 and TRBJ1-3; no definite D call. Germline assignment: CDR1 SGHAT and CDR2 FQNNGV. V lost 4 bases and J lost 0, with 10 bases in between. CDR3 size: 15 residues. DNA for the CDR3: TGTGCCAGCAGCTATGACTCTTTCTCTGGAAACACCATATATTTT. Its protein product is CASSYDSFSGNTIYF.

This clone came up once. V is TRBV9 and J is TRBJ2-3, with TRBD2 matching over 9 bases. Trimming removed 1 base from V and 1 base from J; junction bases left unmatched: 4. This CDR3 has 16 residues. The germline gives CDR1 SGDLS, CDR2 YYNGEE. The chain's CDR3 is CASSVSKRGGTDTQYF. The CDR3 DNA is TGTGCCAGCAGCGTATCCAAGCGGGGGGGCACAGATACGCAGTATTTT.

There are many counts of this clone. The CDR3 loop reads CASEKGLGRGYSYEQYF. CDR3 DNA: TGTGCCAGCGAAAAGGGGCTGGGGCGGGGGTACTCCTACGAGCAGTACTTC. The chain has TRBV21-1 and TRBJ2-7; TRBD2, as called in the table, went unchecked against the DNA. TRBV21-1 is given as a pseudogene. The CDR3 has 17 amino acids.

V usage is TRBV2 and J usage is TRBJ2-3, with 8 bases identical to TRBD2. Trimming removed 0 bases from V and 5 bases from J; junction bases left unmatched: 4. Germline CDR1 is SNHLY and CDR2 is FYNNEI. The CDR3 loop spans 15 amino acids. CDR3 in amino acids: CASSEAGGAEDTQYF. In DNA form, the CDR3 reads TGTGCCAGCAGTGAAGCCGGGGGGGCCGAAGATACGCAGTATTTT.

In its sample, this clone was seen a few times. The gene calls are TRBV5-6 and TRBJ2-4, with 8 bases identical to TRBD1. Trimming at V came to 2 bases and at J to 2 bases, leaving 6 bases not matched to a gene. Per the germline V gene, CDR1 is SGHDT and CDR2 is YYEEEE. CDR3 size: 16 residues. CDR3 nucleotide sequence: TGTGCCAGCAGCTTCGGACAGGGTGGTTCCAAAAACATTCAGTACTTC. Amino acid sequence: CASSFGQGGSKNIQYF.

This clone was observed a handful of times. The chain links TRBV27 to TRBJ2-1, with 9 nucleotides matching TRBD2. The CDR3 sequence is 14 residues long. CDR1 is MNHEY and CDR2 is SMNVEV in the germline V gene (reference sequence). V lost 4 bases to trimming and J lost 7 bases; unmatched junction nucleotides: 5. The CDR3 DNA sequence: TGTGCCAGCAGTTCCTTAGCGGGAGCGAATGAGCAGTTCTTC. It yields the protein CASSSLAGANEQFF.

The rearrangement joins TRBV5-5 to TRBJ2-5; the match to TRBD2 covers 8 bases. CDR1 is SGHKS and CDR2 is YYEKEE in the germline V gene (reference sequence). Unmatched junction bases numbered 11, after V lost 0 bases and J lost 4 bases. The CDR3 runs 17 residues. The CDR3 DNA is TGTGCCAGCAGCTTGGAATCCGGGAGGGCCCGGTTAGAGACCCAGTACTTC. Its translation: CASSLESGRARLETQYF.

This clone was observed once. The chain combines TRBV27 with TRBJ2-2, with TRBD1 identical over 11 bases. The junction had 6 bases not matched to a gene; V was cut back by 6 bases and J by 6 bases. The V gene's germline CDR1 is MNHEY and CDR2 SMNVEV (reference sequence). The CDR3 consists of 15 residues. CDR3 coding DNA: TGTGCCAGCAGACCGGGACAGGGGGAATCCGGGGAGCTGTTTTTT. It specifies CASRPGQGESGELFF.

The rearrangement links TRBV2 to TRBJ2-7; tentative D call: TRBD1 (6 bases). V lost 7 bases and J 5 bases, leaving 18 bases between the germline ends. CDR3 length equals 14 residues. Germline assignment: CDR1 SNHLY and CDR2 FYNNEI. The CDR3 sequence is CASKFLQGKHEQYF. The DNA of the CDR3 is TGTGCCAGCAAATTCCTGCAGGGGAAACACGAGCAGTACTTC.

This clone was found a few times. The V call is TRBV20-1, the J call TRBJ2-5, with TRBD1 identical over 8 bases. CDR3 length: 11 amino acids. V dropped 8 bases and J dropped 5; count of bases not matched to a gene: 4. Per germline, CDR1 DFQATT and CDR2 SNEGSKA (reference sequence). The CDR3 DNA reads as TGCAGTCCGGACAGGGAGGAGACCCAGTACTTC. Its translation: CSPDREETQYF.

The chain is built from TRBV28 and TRBJ1-1; D is unresolved. CDR3 length: 14 residues. With 2 bases removed from V and 0 bases from J, the gap between germline ends came to 7 bases. The V gene's germline CDR1 is MDHEN and CDR2 SYDVKM. In DNA form, the CDR3 reads TGTGCCAGCAGTTTACCGGGATTGAACACTGAAGCTTTCTTT. This sequence encodes CASSLPGLNTEAFF.

V and J are TRBV6-4 and TRBJ2-4; TRBD2 agrees at 10 bases. The trim removed 5 bases at V and 3 bases at J, leaving 7 bases unmatched. This CDR3 is 16 amino acids long. Germline CDR1 reads MRHNA; CDR2 reads SNTAGT. CDR3 residues: CASSPLAGEGKNIQYF. Written as DNA, the CDR3 is TGTGCCAGCAGTCCTCTAGCGGGAGAAGGCAAAAACATTCAGTACTTC.

This clone has just a few counts. The chain joins TRBV5-4 to TRBJ2-1; 9 bases match TRBD2. The CDR3 contains 14 residues. Germline lookup yields CDR1 SGHNT and CDR2 YYREEE (reference sequence). Germline trimming cut 4 bases from V and 9 bases from J; bases unmatched to any gene: 8. The CDR3 bases are TGTGCCAGCAGCCAAGAGCGCGGGAGGGGTGAGCAGTTCTTC. Translation: CASSQERGRGEQFF. The entire variable domain, with the rest obtained from reference TRBV5-4 and TRBJ2-1, is as follows: ETGVTQSPTHLIKTRGQQVTLRCSSQSGHNTVSWYQQALGQGPQFIFQYYREEENGRGNFPPRFSGLQFPNYSSELNVNALELDDSALYLCASSQERGRGEQFFGPGTRLTVL.

V gene TRBV29-1 combines with J gene TRBJ2-7; D perhaps matches TRBD2 (5 bases). The CDR3 is made up of 11 amino acids. Trimming cost V 4 bases and J 4 bases, with 8 bases left between them. Germline values: CDR1 SQVTM, CDR2 ANQGSEA. CDR3 coding DNA: TGCAGCGTTGCCGAGGGATACGAGCAGTACTTC. Translation gives CSVAEGYEQYF.

This chain connects TRBV27 to TRBJ1-1; 7 bases fit TRBD1. V trimming: 5 bases; J trimming: 1 base; junction bases outside the gene matches: 7. Per germline, CDR1 MNHEY and CDR2 SMNVEV (reference sequence). This CDR3 spans 15 amino acids. CDR3 region: CASSTQRTGNTEAFF. In DNA form, the CDR3 reads TGTGCCAGCAGTACCCAGAGGACAGGGAACACTGAAGCTTTCTTT.

Points on this clone: One end of the junction varies from germline; a read error may be responsible. The chain recombines TRBV9 with TRBJ1-1; D uncertain. CDR3 length: 9 amino acids. Germline CDR1 is SGDLS and CDR2 is YYNGEE. The CDR3 reads CASSYPPLF. The CDR3 nucleotides read TGTGCCAGCAGCTATCCCCCTCTGTTT.

V gene TRBV27 combines with J gene TRBJ2-5; 7 bases fit TRBD2. Looked up from germline, CDR1 is MNHEY and CDR2 is SMNVEV (reference sequence). This CDR3 has 15 amino acids. With V trimmed by 5 bases and J by 2 bases, 8 bases remained unmatched. The CDR3 is CASSVQLADQETQYF. The CDR3 coding sequence is TGTGCCAGCAGTGTCCAGCTAGCGGATCAAGAGACCCAGTACTTC.

The V gene is TRBV7-9, the J gene TRBJ2-3; TRBD2 matches at 11 bases. CDR3 size: 16 residues. With V trimmed by 5 bases and J by 4 bases, 8 bases remained unmatched. The germline gives CDR1 SEHNR, CDR2 FQNEAQ (reference sequence). CDR3 amino acids: CASSPTVAGGPDTQYF. The CDR3 nucleotides are TGTGCCAGCAGCCCTACTGTAGCGGGGGGGCCAGATACGCAGTATTTT.

This sequence joins TRBV7-6 and TRBJ2-1; 11 bases match TRBD2. The J segment lost 0 bases and the V segment lost 5 bases, leaving 9 bases of the junction unmatched. The CDR3 extends over 18 amino acids. The germline gives CDR1 SGHVS, CDR2 FNYEAQ. CDR3 sequence (DNA): TGTGCCAGCAGCGTGACTAGCGGGGCCACGAGCTCCTACAATGAGCAGTTCTTC. Its translation: CASSVTSGATSSYNEQFF.